Shown below are 29 T cell receptor beta chains from a single sample sequenced in a study of control samples from healthy donors and cancer patients. The data were produced by immunoSEQ multiplex PCR, yet TCRdb's version contains in-frame clones alone and is incomplete. The repertoire has 130,000 to 150,000 clones, around 94% of them found once; the top ten carry approximately 15%. The specimen sequenced was PBMCs. These receptors were collected from a man between 60 and 75 years old with colorectal cancer.

The chain has TRBV7-2 and TRBJ2-1; 9 nucleotides line up with TRBD1. The CDR3 runs 15 residues. Germline lookup yields CDR1 SGHTA and CDR2 FQGNSA. V lost 6 bases and J lost 8; bases outside the gene matches: 11. Here the CDR3 DNA reads TGTGCCAGCAGACCCCCGGGGACAGGGAACGATGAGCAGTTCTTC. Its protein product is CASRPPGTGNDEQFF.

The chain uses TRBV9 and TRBJ1-2; D perhaps matches TRBD1 (6 bases). Per germline, CDR1 SGDLS and CDR2 YYNGEE. CDR3 length: 14 amino acids. The V and J ends lost 4 bases and 8 bases respectively, with 18 bases between them. The CDR3 loop is CASSTPGAGEGYTF. The CDR3 DNA reads as TGTGCCAGCAGCACCCCCGGCGCAGGGGAGGGCTACACCTTC. Full variable domain (rest looked up from reference TRBV9 and TRBJ1-2): DSGVTQTPKHLITATGQRVTLRCSPRSGDLSVYWYQQSLDQGLQFLIQYYNGEERAKGNILERFSAQQFPDLHSELNLSSLELGDSALYFCASSTPGAGEGYTFGSGTRLTVV.

The V gene is TRBV2, the J gene TRBJ1-1; D not certain. Trimming stripped 3 bases from V and 2 bases from J, with 13 bases between. The CDR3 has 15 amino acids. CDR1 and CDR2 from the germline V gene are SNHLY and FYNNEI. CDR3 coding DNA: TGTGCCAGCAGTGATGCGGGCACCAGCAACACTGAAGCTTTCTTT. It encodes CASSDAGTSNTEAFF.

The chain joins TRBV9 to TRBJ2-1; the match to TRBD2 covers 9 bases. This CDR3 spans 14 amino acids. The V and J ends lost 5 bases and 7 bases, in that order; junction bases with no gene match: 7. Germline V gene sequence: CDR1 SGDLS, CDR2 YYNGEE. CDR3 DNA: TGTGCCAGCAGTAGGTTAGCGGGGGAGAATGAGCAGTTCTTC. This sequence encodes CASSRLAGENEQFF. Looking up the rest from reference TRBV9 and TRBJ2-1 gives the full variable domain: DSGVTQTPKHLITATGQRVTLRCSPRSGDLSVYWYQQSLDQGLQFLIQYYNGEERAKGNILERFSAQQFPDLHSELNLSSLELGDSALYFCASSRLAGENEQFFGPGTRLTVL.

This clone showed up just once. The rearrangement uses TRBV3-1 (or the pseudogene TRBV3-2) and TRBJ2-7, with 12 bases identical to TRBD2. Per germline, CDR1 LGHDT and CDR2 YNNKEL (reference sequence). V shed 0 bases, J shed 6 bases, and the junction held 3 bases outside the gene matches. The CDR3 runs 15 residues. CDR3 bases: TGTGCCAGCAGCCAAGACGCTAGCGGGGGGGTCGAGCAGTACTTC. Its protein is CASSQDASGGVEQYF.

DNA of the CDR3: TGTGCCAGCAGCTTAGTACAGGGGTCCGAGCAGTACTTC. Translating gives CASSLVQGSEQYF. V gene TRBV7-2 combines with J gene TRBJ2-7, with 7 positions matching TRBD1. Germline CDR1 reads SGHTA; CDR2 reads FQGNSA. The J segment lost 6 bases and the V segment lost 1 base, leaving 3 bases of the junction unmatched. The CDR3 is 13 amino acids. The entire variable domain, with the rest obtained from reference TRBV7-2 and TRBJ2-7, is as follows: GAGVSQSPSNKVTEKGKDVELRCDPISGHTALYWYRQSLGQGLEFLIYFQGNSAPDKSGLPSDRFSAERTGGSVSTLTIQRTQQEDSAVYLCASSLVQGSEQYFGPGTRLTVT.

This sequence joins TRBV25-1 and TRBJ1-2; perhaps TRBD1 as D (5 bases). With 9 bases removed from V and 0 bases from J, the gap between germline ends came to 11 bases. Germline V CDR1 and CDR2: MGHDK, SYGVNS. The CDR3 length is 13 residues. CDR3 residues: CARGDGANYGYTF. The CDR3 DNA sequence: TGTGCCAGAGGGGACGGGGCTAACTATGGCTACACCTTC.

This clone was observed once. The rearrangement links TRBV19 to TRBJ2-1, with TRBD2 matching 11 bases. V dropped 7 bases and J dropped 2; count of bases not matched to a gene: 4. Germline-derived CDR1 and CDR2 are LNHDA and SQIVND (reference sequence). The CDR3 covers 15 residues. The CDR3 sequence: CASNPLAGAYNEQFF. DNA of the CDR3: TGTGCCAGTAATCCACTAGCGGGGGCCTACAATGAGCAGTTCTTC.

The J gene is TRBJ1-5, the V gene TRBV25-1; D may be TRBD1 (5 bases). Germline V gene sequence: CDR1 MGHDK, CDR2 SYGVNS. V was trimmed by 4 bases and J by 0 bases, leaving 16 bases between them. The CDR3 loop spans 17 amino acids. DNA for the CDR3: TGTGCCAGCAGTGGGGCGGGGACCTCATTTAGCAATCAGCCCCAGCATTTT. As protein: CASSGAGTSFSNQPQHF. Based on the CDR3 plus reference TRBV25-1 and TRBJ1-5, the full variable domain is EADIYQTPRYLVIGTGKKITLECSQTMGHDKMYWYQQDPGMELHLIHYSYGVNSTEKGDLSSESTVSRIRTEHFPLTLESARPSHTSQYLCASSGAGTSFSNQPQHFGDGTRLSIL.

This chain uses TRBV18 with TRBJ2-7, with TRBD2 matching over 12 bases. Trimming at V came to 1 base and at J to 3 bases, leaving 4 bases not matched to a gene. The CDR3 length is 16 residues. The germline gives CDR1 KGHSH, CDR2 LQKENI. In DNA, the CDR3 is TGTGCCAGCTCACCACGGGCGACTAGCGGGGGCTACGAGCAGTACTTC. Its protein is CASSPRATSGGYEQYF. Full variable domain (rest looked up from reference TRBV18 and TRBJ2-7): NAGVMQNPRHLVRRRGQEARLRCSPMKGHSHVYWYRQLPEEGLKFMVYLQKENIIDESGMPKERFSAEFPKEGPSILRIQQVVRGDSAAYFCASSPRATSGGYEQYFGPGTRLTVT.

The J gene is TRBJ1-1, the V gene TRBV3-1 (or the pseudogene TRBV3-2); perhaps TRBD1 as D (5 bases). The CDR3 sequence is 14 residues long. Deletions cut 2 bases from V and 2 bases from J, with 9 bases between. Germline assignment: CDR1 LGHDT and CDR2 YNNKEL (reference sequence). The DNA for the CDR3 is TGTGCCAGCAGCCAAACCCAGGGTAACACTGAAGCTTTCTTT. This translates into CASSQTQGNTEAFF.

V and J are TRBV28 and TRBJ2-3; no clear D gene. V was cut by 2 bases and J by 2 bases, with 5 bases left in between. The CDR3 spans 13 residues. Germline CDR1 reads MDHEN; CDR2 reads SYDVKM. CDR3 DNA: TGTGCCAGCAGTTTAGGAACCACAGATACGCAGTATTTT. Translating gives CASSLGTTDTQYF.

This rearrangement joins TRBV9 to TRBJ2-2, with 11 bases that match TRBD2. This CDR3 region has 16 residues. With 4 bases clipped from V and 7 bases from J, the junction kept 9 bases outside the gene matches. CDR1 SGDLS and CDR2 YYNGEE come from the germline V gene. Here the CDR3 reads CASSFRLAGWSGELFF. The DNA for the CDR3 is TGTGCCAGCAGCTTCAGACTAGCGGGGTGGAGCGGGGAGCTGTTTTTT.

CDR3 nucleotide sequence: TGTGCCAGTAGGACTGGGCGGACAGGGGTGGGCACTGAAGCTTTCTTT. Protein product: CASRTGRTGVGTEAFF. The chain links TRBV19 to TRBJ1-1, with 9 bases aligning to TRBD1. Trimming at V came to 6 bases and at J to 4 bases, leaving 12 bases not matched to a gene. The CDR3 spans 16 residues. The germline CDR1 and CDR2 sequences are LNHDA and SQIVND (reference sequence).

The CDR3: CASSFTGTGSEKLFF. The CDR3 DNA sequence: TGTGCCAGCAGCTTCACCGGGACAGGGAGTGAAAAACTGTTTTTT. The rearrangement uses TRBV5-4 and TRBJ1-4; 9 bases are a match to TRBD1. V was pared by 2 bases and J by 7 bases, with 6 bases of the junction left unmatched. This CDR3 has 15 residues. CDR1 is SGHNT, CDR2 YYREEE, per germline (reference sequence).

The rearrangement joins TRBV4-1 to TRBJ2-3, with 9 bases identical to TRBD2. Losses at the gene ends were 0 bases for V and 4 bases for J; bases not matched to a gene: 5. This CDR3 spans 16 amino acids. From germline, CDR1 is MGHRA and CDR2 YSYEKL. This chain's CDR3 is CASSQDKGGGADTQYF. The CDR3 DNA reads as TGCGCCAGCAGCCAAGATAAGGGCGGGGGGGCAGATACGCAGTATTTT.

The DNA for the CDR3 is TGTGCCAGCAGCTTTCCACAGGGGGGAGGGACTGAAGCTTTCTTT. Translation: CASSFPQGGGTEAFF. The gene calls are TRBV5-4 and TRBJ1-1, with 8 bases that match TRBD1. The CDR3 loop spans 15 amino acids. Trimming took 2 bases from V and 5 from J; bases not matched to a gene: 8. From germline, CDR1 is SGHNT and CDR2 YYREEE (reference sequence).

V usage is TRBV6-4 and J usage is TRBJ2-5; 7 bases are a match to TRBD2. Germline-derived CDR1 and CDR2 are MRHNA and SNTAGT. With 5 bases clipped from V and 7 bases from J, the junction kept 7 bases outside the gene matches. CDR3 length: 13 residues. In DNA form, the CDR3 reads TGTGCCAGCAGTAGGGCGCCGGGGGGGACCCAGTACTTC. As protein: CASSRAPGGTQYF.

This clone has only one observation. DNA of the CDR3: TGTGCCAGCAGCTTAGAGTCCCCGTACTTCTTAGCGGGGGCCAACAATGAGCAGTTCTTC. This encodes CASSLESPYFLAGANNEQFF. V usage is TRBV11-2 and J usage is TRBJ2-1; 9 positions agree with TRBD2. V gave up 0 bases and J gave up 5 bases; unmatched junction bases: 17. This CDR3 region has 20 residues. Germline V gene sequence: CDR1 SGHAT, CDR2 FQNNGV.

V gene TRBV6-5 combines with J gene TRBJ1-3; D is possibly TRBD1 (5 bases). Germline V gene lookup returns CDR1 MNHEY and CDR2 SVGAGI. Trimming stripped 2 bases from V and 4 bases from J, with 15 bases between. This CDR3 has 16 residues. CDR3 protein: CASSYSGGTRGNTIYF. The CDR3 DNA reads as TGTGCCAGCAGTTACAGCGGGGGTACAAGAGGAAACACCATATATTTT.

The chain links TRBV19 to TRBJ1-5; 7 bases align to TRBD1. Germline loops: CDR1 LNHDA, CDR2 SQIVND (reference sequence). The CDR3 has 14 residues. Trimming removed 4 bases from V and 6 bases from J; junction bases left unmatched: 6. The CDR3 DNA sequence: TGTGCCAGTAGTAAAACAGGGGTAGGTCAGCCCCAGCATTTT. Encoded protein: CASSKTGVGQPQHF.

This chain connects TRBV11-3 to TRBJ1-6; no firm D call. Trimming took 0 bases from V and 11 from J, leaving 8 bases between them. Looked up from germline, CDR1 is SGHNT and CDR2 is YENEEA. CDR3 length: 13 residues. In DNA form, the CDR3 reads TGTGCCAGCAGCTTAGATCGAATTGCACCCCTCCACTTT. It encodes CASSLDRIAPLHF.

The CDR3 DNA sequence: TGTGCCAGCAGCTTAGTAGGGTGGGGGGACCGGAATACGCAGTATTTT. This gives the protein CASSLVGWGDRNTQYF. The chain uses TRBV11-2 and TRBJ2-3; possible D gene TRBD2, 6 bases. The length of the CDR3 is 16 residues. Germline assignment: CDR1 SGHAT and CDR2 FQNNGV. Deletions cut 1 base from V and 7 bases from J, with 18 bases between.

The rearrangement uses TRBV19 and TRBJ1-1, with D possibly TRBD1 on 6 matching bases. The germline gives CDR1 LNHDA, CDR2 SQIVND (reference sequence). Trimming pared 6 bases from V and 3 bases from J, leaving 11 bases between. CDR3 length: 13 amino acids. The CDR3 DNA is TGTGCCAGTAGCCACCGACAGGACACTGAAGCTTTCTTT. Translated: CASSHRQDTEAFF.

The chain employs TRBV6-5 and TRBJ1-1, with 8 bases matching TRBD1. Germline values: CDR1 MNHEY, CDR2 SVGAGI. The V and J ends lost 6 bases and 3 bases, in that order; junction bases with no gene match: 6. CDR3 length: 14 amino acids. The chain's CDR3 is CASSRQGTDTEAFF. The CDR3 bases are TGTGCCAGCAGCAGACAGGGGACGGACACTGAAGCTTTCTTT.

This rearrangement joins TRBV9 to TRBJ1-2; D is unclear. V was pared by 0 bases and J by 0 bases, with 12 bases between. This CDR3 comprises 16 residues. The germline V gene has CDR1 SGDLS and CDR2 YYNGEE. CDR3 region: CASSVAPGRANYGYTF. The CDR3 DNA is TGTGCCAGCAGCGTAGCTCCGGGGAGAGCTAACTATGGCTACACCTTC.

This clone was observed a few times. The J gene is TRBJ1-6, the V gene TRBV24-1, with D hard to call. CDR1 and CDR2 from the germline V gene are KGHDR and SFDVKD. The CDR3 covers 13 residues. V was cut by 0 bases and J by 10 bases, with 6 bases left in between. CDR3 in DNA: TGTGCCACCAGTGATTTGCCCGGCTCACCCCTCCACTTT. It specifies CATSDLPGSPLHF.

The V gene is TRBV5-4, the J gene TRBJ2-3; 12 nucleotides match TRBD2. V gave up 1 base and J gave up 4 bases; unmatched junction bases: 7. This CDR3 contains 17 residues. CDR1 and CDR2 from the germline V gene are SGHNT and YYREEE (reference sequence). The CDR3: CASSLSLAGGLADTQYF. CDR3 nucleotides: TGTGCCAGCAGCTTGTCGCTAGCGGGGGGGCTCGCAGATACGCAGTATTTT.

J is TRBJ2-6 and V is TRBV30, with TRBD1 matching 10 bases. The junction had 10 bases not matched to a gene; V was cut back by 2 bases and J by 3 bases. The CDR3 length is 18 residues. CDR1 GTSNPN and CDR2 SVGIG come from the germline V gene (reference sequence). The CDR3 coding sequence is TGTGCCTGGAGTTCCGCCGGGACAGGGGTGTTTGGGGCCAACGTCCTGACTTTC. Residues: CAWSSAGTGVFGANVLTF.